Following are 25 T cell receptor beta chains from one sample sequenced in a study of blood T cell repertoires in COVID-19. The table came from immunoSEQ multiplex PCR; TCRdb's copy has only in-frame clones and leaves some out. The sample holds some 250,000 clones, approximately 90% seen once. Input material: PBMCs or T cells enriched from blood (not recorded which). Receptors originate from a man aged 18 to 30 who had recovered from COVID-19.

For the CDR3, the DNA is TGTGCCAGTAGTACGACCCGGCCAGGTAAAGCTTTCTTT. Translated, it gives CASSTTRPGKAFF. The chain links TRBV19 to TRBJ1-1; D uncertain. V was shortened by 4 bases and J by 9 bases, with 15 bases between the two germline ends. The CDR3 consists of 13 residues. Germline V gene data show CDR1 as LNHDA and CDR2 as SQIVND (reference sequence).

The chain combines TRBV18 with TRBJ2-7; 9 bases agree with TRBD2. This CDR3 is 15 amino acids long. CDR1 is KGHSH, CDR2 LQKENI, per germline. V shed 2 bases and J 2 bases; nucleotides not matched to a gene: 4. CDR3 sequence: CASSPSSGGTYEQYF. CDR3 DNA: TGTGCCAGCTCACCATCCAGCGGGGGGACCTACGAGCAGTACTTC.

This chain joins TRBV2 and TRBJ2-5; 12 bases map to TRBD2. After removal of 6 bases from V and 0 bases from J, the junction contained 5 bases not matched to a gene. This CDR3 is built from 16 residues. Germline V gene sequence: CDR1 SNHLY, CDR2 FYNNEI. As DNA, the CDR3 is TGTGCCAGCAGCATGGGACTAGCGGGCTACCAAGAGACCCAGTACTTC. Translating gives CASSMGLAGYQETQYF.

The chain links TRBV16 to TRBJ2-7; no definite D call. Germline loops: CDR1 KGHSY, CDR2 FQNENV. The V end was cut by 0 bases, the J end by 4 bases, with 4 bases between. The CDR3 loop spans 12 amino acids. CDR3 DNA sequence: TGTGCCAGCAGCCAATCAGCGTACGAGCAGTACTTC. Its translation: CASSQSAYEQYF.

J is TRBJ1-1 and V is TRBV18; 8 nucleotides line up with TRBD1. The CDR3 contains 13 residues. Trimming removed 5 bases from V and 10 bases from J; junction bases left unmatched: 9. The germline CDR1 and CDR2 sequences are KGHSH and LQKENI. CDR3 amino acids: CASSNRTGMGAFF. CDR3 nucleotides: TGTGCCAGCTCAAATAGGACAGGGATGGGAGCTTTCTTT.

The genes are TRBV5-8 and TRBJ2-3; D is ambiguous. Germline V lookup: CDR1 SGHTS, CDR2 YDEGEE. The CDR3 has 16 residues. Trimming removed 7 bases from V and 1 base from J, with 19 bases in between. CDR3 nucleotides: TGTGCCAGCCCCAACGGGTGGCCGTCACGCACAGATACGCAGTATTTT. This codes for CASPNGWPSRTDTQYF.

CDR3 DNA sequence: TGTGCCAGTAGTAGGGACAGCAAACCTACCTACGAGCAGTACTTC. This translates into CASSRDSKPTYEQYF. V and J are TRBV19 and TRBJ2-7; 7 bases fit TRBD1. The CDR3 is 15 amino acids. CDR1 and CDR2 from the germline V gene are LNHDA and SQIVND (reference sequence). The trim removed 4 bases at V and 2 bases at J, leaving 8 bases unmatched.

The CDR3 loop reads CASSEMTSGYNEQFF. CDR3 bases: TGCGCCAGCAGTGAGATGACTAGCGGGTACAATGAGCAGTTCTTC. The chain joins TRBV10-1 to TRBJ2-1, with TRBD2 identical over 10 bases. V shed 2 bases and J 4 bases; nucleotides not matched to a gene: 2. CDR1 is WNHNN and CDR2 is SYGVQD in the germline V gene (reference sequence). The CDR3 covers 15 residues.

The CDR3 DNA reads as TGTGCCAGCAGCTTAGTTGGGTCGGGAGGGCCGCCCTCGGGCTACGAGCAGTACTTC. It yields the protein CASSLVGSGGPPSGYEQYF. The rearrangement uses TRBV11-3 and TRBJ2-7; TRBD2 matches at 8 bases. The CDR3 extends over 19 amino acids. Germline CDR1 and CDR2: SGHNT and YENEEA. After removal of 1 base from V and 3 bases from J, the junction contained 17 bases not matched to a gene.

The CDR3 DNA sequence: TGTGCCAGTAGTTACGACGGGAGCTCTGGAAACACCATATATTTT. Its protein is CASSYDGSSGNTIYF. This chain links TRBV19 with TRBJ1-3; D gene unclear. The CDR3 covers 15 residues. Germline CDR1 reads LNHDA; CDR2 reads SQIVND (reference sequence). Trimming removed 5 bases from V and 0 bases from J, with 11 bases in between.

The chain is built from TRBV27 and TRBJ1-1; no clear D gene. The CDR3 consists of 13 residues. V was pared by 4 bases and J by 4 bases, with 10 bases between. Per the germline V gene, CDR1 is MNHEY and CDR2 is SMNVEV (reference sequence). The CDR3 nucleotides read TGTGCCAGCAGTTCTCCATCGGGCACTGAAGCTTTCTTT. This codes for CASSSPSGTEAFF.

The V and J genes are TRBV27 and TRBJ1-2; tentatively, D is TRBD1 (6 bases). V dropped 5 bases and J dropped 4 bases, with 14 bases sitting between them. CDR1 and CDR2 from the germline V gene are MNHEY and SMNVEV (reference sequence). The CDR3 is made up of 14 amino acids. The CDR3 nucleotides read TGTGCCAGCAGTAAGGGGGGGCCCGGCTATGGCTACACCTTC. The encoded protein is CASSKGGPGYGYTF.

The J gene is TRBJ2-3, the V gene TRBV3-1 (or the pseudogene TRBV3-2), with 14 bases fitting TRBD2. This CDR3 spans 18 amino acids. V was clipped by 4 bases and J by 5 bases; unmatched bases: 11. Germline V gene lookup returns CDR1 LGHDT and CDR2 YNNKEL (reference sequence). Here the CDR3 DNA reads TGTGCCAGCAGCCTAAAGAGGGGACTAGCGGGAGTAGGAGATACGCAGTATTTT. Translation gives CASSLKRGLAGVGDTQYF.

The chain's CDR3 is CASSLNPTGDTSDTQYF. Written as DNA, the CDR3 is TGCGCCAGCAGCTTGAACCCCACAGGAGATACTTCAGATACGCAGTATTTT. The J gene is TRBJ2-3, the V gene TRBV5-1, with a weak D call TRBD1 (5 bases). CDR1 is SGHRS and CDR2 is YFSETQ in the germline V gene. Trimming left V 1 base short and J 4 bases short, with 19 bases between. The CDR3 spans 17 residues.

The gene calls are TRBV2 and TRBJ2-5; D perhaps matches TRBD1 (6 bases). V was cut by 1 base and J by 10 bases, with 19 bases left in between. Per germline, CDR1 SNHLY and CDR2 FYNNEI. The length of the CDR3 is 15 residues. CDR3 amino acids: CASSEVGRTDRDQYF. CDR3 nucleotide sequence: TGTGCCAGCAGTGAAGTGGGACGGACAGATAGAGACCAGTACTTC.

This clone was detected once. This chain joins TRBV4-2 and TRBJ2-7, with TRBD1 matching over 7 bases. The V and J ends lost 0 bases and 6 bases, in that order; junction bases with no gene match: 11. Germline loops: CDR1 LGHNA, CDR2 YNFKEQ. The CDR3 runs to 16 residues. CDR3 coding DNA: TGTGCCAGCAGCCAAGATCGACAGGGACCTTTGGGCGAGCAGTACTTC. Translated, it gives CASSQDRQGPLGEQYF.

V usage is TRBV27 and J usage is TRBJ1-1; maybe TRBD1 (6 bases). Trimming cost V 2 bases and J 0 bases, with 7 bases left between them. This CDR3 has 14 amino acids. Germline V lookup: CDR1 MNHEY, CDR2 SMNVEV (reference sequence). The CDR3 nucleotides read TGTGCCAGCAGTTTACAGGGGATGAACACTGAAGCTTTCTTT. This codes for CASSLQGMNTEAFF.

V and J are TRBV10-3 and TRBJ1-2, with TRBD1 as a possible D gene (5 bases). This CDR3 spans 17 amino acids. The germline V gene encodes CDR1 ENHRY and CDR2 SYGVKD. Deletions cut 2 bases from V and 3 bases from J, with 19 bases between. CDR3 residues: CAISERWGVQGDYGYTF. Here the CDR3 DNA reads TGTGCCATCAGTGAGCGGTGGGGGGTCCAGGGAGACTATGGCTACACCTTC.

This chain links TRBV18 with TRBJ1-6, with 9 nucleotides matching TRBD1. This CDR3 has 19 amino acids. V shed 2 bases and J 3 bases; nucleotides not matched to a gene: 11. Per germline, CDR1 KGHSH and CDR2 LQKENI. DNA of the CDR3: TGTGCCAGCTCACCAAGGGTTTCGGGACAGGGAGACTATAATTCACCCCTCCACTTT. As protein: CASSPRVSGQGDYNSPLHF.

V and J are TRBV18 and TRBJ1-4, with unresolved D. Germline V gene lookup returns CDR1 KGHSH and CDR2 LQKENI. The CDR3 spans 13 residues. Trimming pared 6 bases from V and 8 bases from J, leaving 13 bases between. CDR3 sequence: CASSASLREKLFF. CDR3 sequence (DNA): TGTGCCAGCTCGGCCTCCTTAAGAGAAAAACTGTTTTTT. The full variable domain, completed using reference TRBV18 and TRBJ1-4, is NAGVMQNPRHLVRRRGQEARLRCSPMKGHSHVYWYRQLPEEGLKFMVYLQKENIIDESGMPKERFSAEFPKEGPSILRIQQVVRGDSAAYFCASSASLREKLFFGSGTQLSVL.

The chain combines TRBV7-9 with TRBJ1-2; 9 bases line up with TRBD1. CDR3 size: 15 residues. The trim removed 4 bases at V and 6 bases at J, leaving 9 bases unmatched. Per germline, CDR1 SEHNR and CDR2 FQNEAQ (reference sequence). The DNA for the CDR3 is TGTGCCAGCAGCTCCGTAATAACAGGGGGCCATGGCTACACCTTC. This codes for CASSSVITGGHGYTF.

V and J are TRBV2 and TRBJ2-7, with unresolved D. Looked up from germline, CDR1 is SNHLY and CDR2 is FYNNEI. The V and J ends lost 3 bases and 1 base respectively, with 10 bases between them. This CDR3 region has 14 residues. Here the CDR3 reads CASSEGRRSYEQYF. The CDR3 bases are TGTGCCAGCAGTGAGGGCAGGCGATCCTACGAGCAGTACTTC.

The rearrangement joins TRBV6-5 to TRBJ1-2; 8 bases map to TRBD1. CDR3 length: 14 amino acids. V was clipped by 6 bases and J by 4 bases; unmatched bases: 7. CDR1 and CDR2 from the germline V gene are MNHEY and SVGAGI. CDR3 region: CASRPRQGTYGYTF. In DNA, the CDR3 is TGTGCCAGCAGACCCAGACAGGGGACCTATGGCTACACCTTC.

The J gene is TRBJ1-1, the V gene TRBV5-6, with 8 positions matching TRBD1. This CDR3 is 15 amino acids long. The V segment lost 7 bases and the J segment 3 bases; nucleotides outside the gene matches: 11. CDR1 is SGHDT, CDR2 YYEEEE, per germline. CDR3 residues: CASASRDRSHTEAFF. CDR3 nucleotide sequence: TGTGCCAGCGCATCCCGGGACAGGAGCCACACTGAAGCTTTCTTT.

The CDR3 DNA reads as TGTGCCAGCAGTGCGAGTGACAGGGACACGGATACGCAGTATTTT. Protein sequence: CASSASDRDTDTQYF. The genes are TRBV6-4 and TRBJ2-3; the match to TRBD1 covers 7 bases. CDR1 is MRHNA, CDR2 SNTAGT, per germline. The length of the CDR3 is 15 residues. V lost 4 bases and J lost 6; bases outside the gene matches: 10.